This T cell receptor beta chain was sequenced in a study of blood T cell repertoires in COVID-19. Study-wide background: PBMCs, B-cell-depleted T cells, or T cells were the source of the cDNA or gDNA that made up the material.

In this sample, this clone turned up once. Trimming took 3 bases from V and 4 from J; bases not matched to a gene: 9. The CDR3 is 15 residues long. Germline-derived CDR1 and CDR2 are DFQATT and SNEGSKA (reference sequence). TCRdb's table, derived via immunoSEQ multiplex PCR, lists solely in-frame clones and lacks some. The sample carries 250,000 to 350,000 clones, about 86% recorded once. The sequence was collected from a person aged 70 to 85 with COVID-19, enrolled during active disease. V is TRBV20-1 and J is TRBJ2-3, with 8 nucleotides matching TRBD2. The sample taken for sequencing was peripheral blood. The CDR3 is CSASDAAGVSDTQYF. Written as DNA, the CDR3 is TGCAGTGCTAGTGATGCAGCGGGGGTATCAGATACGCAGTATTTT.